These T cell receptor beta chains were read from a single sample in a study of blood T cells in healthy people across ages. TCRdb analysed the 5' RACE reads with MiXCR anew, one entry per CDR3 protein. This table has over a million distinct CDR3 sequences, around 59% appearing once. The source material was blood. Receptor source: a young man in good health. The CDR3 runs from the conserved cysteine through the conserved F or W. The D gene is left open where the match is weak. Only some rows state a clone size, as once, few, many or a class for expanded clones.

clone_size: few
d_call: .
v_call: TRBV20-1
j_call: TRBJ2-5
cdr3_aa: CSARGLGKALETQYF
cdr3_nt: TGCAGTGCTAGAGGATTGGGGAAGGCCTTAGAGACCCAGTACTTC

clone_size: once
d_call: .
v_call: TRBV7-2
j_call: TRBJ2-7
cdr3_aa: CASSSYGGIPSYEQYF
cdr3_nt: TGTGCCAGCAGCTCATACGGCGGGATTCCCTCCTACGAGCAGTACTTC

clone_size: .
d_call: TRBD1
v_call: TRBV2
j_call: TRBJ1-2
cdr3_aa: CASRESAGTGNYGYTF
cdr3_nt: TGTGCCAGCAGAGAATCCGCCGGGACAGGAAACTATGGCTACACCTTC

clone_size: .
d_call: .
v_call: TRBV14
j_call: TRBJ1-2
cdr3_aa: CASSQDISWRLGDPPGYTF
cdr3_nt: TGTGCCAGCAGCCAAGATATTTCCTGGCGGTTGGGCGACCCTCCTGGCTACACCTTC

clone_size: .
d_call: TRBD1
v_call: TRBV6-2/TRBV6-3
j_call: TRBJ2-7
cdr3_aa: CASNRGRTYEQYF
cdr3_nt: TGTGCCAGCAACAGGGGGCGAACCTACGAGCAGTACTTC

clone_size: .
d_call: .
v_call: TRBV4-3
j_call: TRBJ2-1
cdr3_aa: CASSQPRTGTRPYNEQFF
cdr3_nt: TGCGCCAGCAGCCAGCCGAGAACCGGGACACGGCCCTACAATGAGCAGTTCTTC

clone_size: .
d_call: .
v_call: TRBV11-2
j_call: TRBJ1-4
cdr3_aa: CASSLDEGFANEKLFF
cdr3_nt: TGTGCCAGCAGCTTAGATGAAGGGTTTGCTAATGAAAAACTGTTTTTT

clone_size: .
d_call: TRBD2
v_call: TRBV4-1
j_call: TRBJ2-7
cdr3_aa: CASSQDGTSGYEQYF
cdr3_nt: TGCGCCAGCAGCCAAGATGGGACTAGCGGGTACGAGCAGTACTTC

clone_size: .
d_call: TRBD1
v_call: TRBV6-5
j_call: TRBJ2-4
cdr3_aa: CASSSFQGASNIQYF
cdr3_nt: TGTGCCAGCAGTTCGTTTCAGGGGGCCAGCAACATTCAGTACTTC

clone_size: .
d_call: TRBD1
v_call: TRBV28
j_call: TRBJ2-1
cdr3_aa: CASSLGTGSNDEQFF
cdr3_nt: TGTGCCAGCAGTTTGGGGACAGGGTCCAATGACGAACAGTTCTTC

clone_size: .
d_call: .
v_call: TRBV20-1
j_call: TRBJ2-1
cdr3_aa: CSARDPVSSSSYNEQFF
cdr3_nt: TGCAGTGCTAGAGATCCGGTGAGCTCTAGCTCCTACAATGAGCAGTTCTTC

clone_size: few
d_call: .
v_call: TRBV11-2
j_call: TRBJ2-1
cdr3_aa: CASSLRPGRDKFNEQFF
cdr3_nt: TGTGCCAGCAGCTTAAGACCCGGCCGGGACAAGTTCAATGAGCAGTTCTTC

clone_size: .
d_call: TRBD2
v_call: TRBV7-9
j_call: TRBJ2-3
cdr3_aa: CASSLLAGGADTQYF
cdr3_nt: TGTGCCAGCAGCCTACTAGCGGGAGGTGCAGATACGCAGTATTTT

clone_size: .
d_call: .
v_call: TRBV4-1
j_call: TRBJ2-1
cdr3_aa: CASSQEARRNEQFF
cdr3_nt: TGCGCCAGCAGCCAAGAAGCACGCCGCAATGAGCAGTTCTTC

clone_size: few
d_call: TRBD2
v_call: TRBV5-1
j_call: TRBJ2-2
cdr3_aa: CASSSGLASTGELFF
cdr3_nt: TGCGCCAGCAGCTCGGGACTAGCGAGCACCGGGGAGCTGTTTTTT

clone_size: .
d_call: .
v_call: TRBV29-1
j_call: TRBJ2-2
cdr3_aa: CSVLTGDTGELFF
cdr3_nt: TGCAGCGTTTTGACCGGGGACACCGGGGAGCTGTTTTTT